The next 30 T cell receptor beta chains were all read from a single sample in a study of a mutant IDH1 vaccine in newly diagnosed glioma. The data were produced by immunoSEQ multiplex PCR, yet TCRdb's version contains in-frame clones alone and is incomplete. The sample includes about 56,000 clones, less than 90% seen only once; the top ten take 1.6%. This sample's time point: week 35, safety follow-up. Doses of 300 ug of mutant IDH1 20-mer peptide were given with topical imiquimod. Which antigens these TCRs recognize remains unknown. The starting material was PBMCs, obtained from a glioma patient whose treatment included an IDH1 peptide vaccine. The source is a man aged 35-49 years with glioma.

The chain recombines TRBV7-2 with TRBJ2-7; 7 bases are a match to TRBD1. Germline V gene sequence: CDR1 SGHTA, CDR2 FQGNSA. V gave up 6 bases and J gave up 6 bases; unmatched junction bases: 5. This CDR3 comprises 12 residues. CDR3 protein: CASSRQGFEQYF. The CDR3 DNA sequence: TGTGCCAGCAGTCGACAGGGTTTCGAGCAGTACTTC.

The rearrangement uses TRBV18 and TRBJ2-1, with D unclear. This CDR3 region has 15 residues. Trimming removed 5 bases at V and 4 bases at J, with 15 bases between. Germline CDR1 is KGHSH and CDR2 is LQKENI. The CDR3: CASSSPNEKYNEQFF. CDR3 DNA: TGTGCCAGCTCATCCCCCAACGAGAAGTACAATGAGCAGTTCTTC. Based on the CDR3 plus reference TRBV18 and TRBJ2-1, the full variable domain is NAGVMQNPRHLVRRRGQEARLRCSPMKGHSHVYWYRQLPEEGLKFMVYLQKENIIDESGMPKERFSAEFPKEGPSILRIQQVVRGDSAAYFCASSSPNEKYNEQFFGPGTRLTVL.

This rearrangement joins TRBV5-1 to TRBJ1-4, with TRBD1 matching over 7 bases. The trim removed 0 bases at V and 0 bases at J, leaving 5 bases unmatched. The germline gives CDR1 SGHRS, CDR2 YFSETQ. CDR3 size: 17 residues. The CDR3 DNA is TGCGCCAGCAGCTTGGGGGGACAGAGTGCAACTAATGAAAAACTGTTTTTT. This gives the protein CASSLGGQSATNEKLFF.

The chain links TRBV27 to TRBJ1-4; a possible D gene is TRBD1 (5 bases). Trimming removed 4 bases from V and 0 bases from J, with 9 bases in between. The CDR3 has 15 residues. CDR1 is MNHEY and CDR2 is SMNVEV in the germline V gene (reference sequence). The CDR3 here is CASSSDRATNEKLFF. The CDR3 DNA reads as TGTGCCAGCAGTTCTGACAGAGCAACTAATGAAAAACTGTTTTTT.

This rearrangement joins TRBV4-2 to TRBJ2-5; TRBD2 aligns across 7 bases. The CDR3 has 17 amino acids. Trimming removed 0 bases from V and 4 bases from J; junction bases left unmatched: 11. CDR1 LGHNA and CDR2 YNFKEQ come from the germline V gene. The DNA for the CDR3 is TGTGCCAGCAGCCAAGATGGAGGGGCTAGCGGCCTAGAGACCCAGTACTTC. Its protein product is CASSQDGGASGLETQYF.

CDR3 DNA: TGTGCCAGCATACGCACGTTCGGGGATACGCAGTATTTT. Protein: CASIRTFGDTQYF. V gene TRBV2 combines with J gene TRBJ2-3; no reliable D call. CDR1 is SNHLY, CDR2 FYNNEI, per germline. V lost 7 bases to trimming and J lost 6 bases, with 14 bases between them. The CDR3 sequence is 13 residues long.

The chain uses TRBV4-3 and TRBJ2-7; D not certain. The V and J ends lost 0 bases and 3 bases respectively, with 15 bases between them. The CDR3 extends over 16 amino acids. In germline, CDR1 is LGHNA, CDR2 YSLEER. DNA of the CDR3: TGCGCCAGCAGCCAAGATCTTTTGGGTACCTTCTACGAGCAGTACTTC. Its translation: CASSQDLLGTFYEQYF.

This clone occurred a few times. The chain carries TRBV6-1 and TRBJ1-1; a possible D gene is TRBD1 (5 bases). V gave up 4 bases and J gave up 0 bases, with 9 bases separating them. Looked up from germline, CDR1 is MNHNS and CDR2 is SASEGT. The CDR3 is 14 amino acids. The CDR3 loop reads CASSVPGMNTEAFF. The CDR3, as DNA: TGTGCCAGCAGTGTCCCAGGGATGAACACTGAAGCTTTCTTT.

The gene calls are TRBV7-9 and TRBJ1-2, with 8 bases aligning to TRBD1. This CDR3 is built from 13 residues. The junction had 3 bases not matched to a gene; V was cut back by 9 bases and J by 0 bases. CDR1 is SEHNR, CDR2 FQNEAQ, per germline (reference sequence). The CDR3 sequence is CASTTGANYGYTF. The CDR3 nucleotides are TGTGCCAGTACGACAGGGGCTAACTATGGCTACACCTTC. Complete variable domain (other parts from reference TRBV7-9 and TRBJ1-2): DTGVSQNPRHKITKRGQNVTFRCDPISEHNRLYWYRQTLGQGPEFLTYFQNEAQLEKSRLLSDRFSAERPKGSFSTLEIQRTEQGDSAMYLCASTTGANYGYTFGSGTRLTVV.

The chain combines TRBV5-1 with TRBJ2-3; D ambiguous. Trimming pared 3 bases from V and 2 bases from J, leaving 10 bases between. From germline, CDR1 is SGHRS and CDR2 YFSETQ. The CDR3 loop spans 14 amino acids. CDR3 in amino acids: CASSSGEHTDTQYF. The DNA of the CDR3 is TGCGCCAGCAGCTCTGGGGAACACACAGATACGCAGTATTTT.

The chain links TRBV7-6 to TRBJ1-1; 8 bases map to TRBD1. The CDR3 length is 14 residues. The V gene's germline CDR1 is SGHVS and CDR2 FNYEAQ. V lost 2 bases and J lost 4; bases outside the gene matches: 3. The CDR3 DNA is TGTGCCAGCAGCTTATGGGACAGGTCCACTGAAGCTTTCTTT. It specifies CASSLWDRSTEAFF. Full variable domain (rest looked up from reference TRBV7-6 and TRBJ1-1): GAGVSQSPRYKVTKRGQDVALRCDPISGHVSLYWYRQALGQGPEFLTYFNYEAQQDKSGLPNDRFSAERPEGSISTLTIQRTEQRDSAMYRCASSLWDRSTEAFFGQGTRLTVV.

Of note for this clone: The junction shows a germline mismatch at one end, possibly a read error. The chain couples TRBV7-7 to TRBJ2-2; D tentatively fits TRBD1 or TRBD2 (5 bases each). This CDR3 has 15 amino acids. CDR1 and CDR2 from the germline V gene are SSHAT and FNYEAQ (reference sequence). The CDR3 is CASRDTGTPGGELFF. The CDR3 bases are TGTGCTAGCAGAGATACCGGGACCCCCGGCGGGGAGCTGTTTTTT.

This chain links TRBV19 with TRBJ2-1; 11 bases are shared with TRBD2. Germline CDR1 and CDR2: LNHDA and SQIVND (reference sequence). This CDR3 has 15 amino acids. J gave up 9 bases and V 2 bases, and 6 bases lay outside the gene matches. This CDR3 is CASSISGLAGIEQFF. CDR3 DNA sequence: TGTGCCAGTAGTATAAGTGGACTAGCGGGTATTGAGCAGTTCTTC.

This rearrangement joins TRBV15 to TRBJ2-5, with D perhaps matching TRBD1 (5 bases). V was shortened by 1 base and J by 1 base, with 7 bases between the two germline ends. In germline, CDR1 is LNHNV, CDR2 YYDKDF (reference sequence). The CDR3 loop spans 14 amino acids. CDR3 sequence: CATSRGQIQETQYF. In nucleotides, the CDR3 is TGTGCCACCAGCAGAGGACAGATCCAAGAGACCCAGTACTTC.

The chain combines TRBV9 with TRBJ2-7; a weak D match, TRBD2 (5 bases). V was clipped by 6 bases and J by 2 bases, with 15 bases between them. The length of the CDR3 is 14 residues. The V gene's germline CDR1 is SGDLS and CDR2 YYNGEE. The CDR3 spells CASTPGSSPYEQYF. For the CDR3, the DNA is TGTGCCAGCACCCCGGGGAGCAGTCCCTACGAGCAGTACTTC.

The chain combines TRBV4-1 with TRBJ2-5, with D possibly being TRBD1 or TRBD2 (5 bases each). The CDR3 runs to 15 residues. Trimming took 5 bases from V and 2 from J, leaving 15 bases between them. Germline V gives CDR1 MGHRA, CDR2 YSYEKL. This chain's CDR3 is CASSIPGTVQETQYF. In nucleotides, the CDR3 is TGCGCCAGCAGCATCCCTGGGACGGTACAAGAGACCCAGTACTTC.

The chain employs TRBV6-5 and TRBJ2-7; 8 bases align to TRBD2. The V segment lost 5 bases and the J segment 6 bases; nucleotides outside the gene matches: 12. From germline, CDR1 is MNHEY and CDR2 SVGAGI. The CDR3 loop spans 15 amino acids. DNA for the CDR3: TGTGCCAGCAGTCGGGAGGGACTCCCATCCGGCGAGCAGTACTTC. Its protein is CASSREGLPSGEQYF.

The CDR3 region is CASSQPRAVNIQYF. In nucleotides, the CDR3 is TGTGCCAGCAGCCAACCTAGGGCAGTAAACATTCAGTACTTC. The J gene is TRBJ2-4, the V gene TRBV4-2; D is unclear. V was cut by 2 bases and J by 6 bases, with 11 bases left in between. The CDR3 loop spans 14 amino acids. The V gene's germline CDR1 is LGHNA and CDR2 YNFKEQ.

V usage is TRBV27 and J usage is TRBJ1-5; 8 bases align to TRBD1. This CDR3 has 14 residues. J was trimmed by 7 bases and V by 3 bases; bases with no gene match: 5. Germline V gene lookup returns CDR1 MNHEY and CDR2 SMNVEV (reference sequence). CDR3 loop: CASSFRDRSQPQHF. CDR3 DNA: TGTGCCAGCAGTTTCCGGGACAGGTCCCAGCCCCAGCATTTT.

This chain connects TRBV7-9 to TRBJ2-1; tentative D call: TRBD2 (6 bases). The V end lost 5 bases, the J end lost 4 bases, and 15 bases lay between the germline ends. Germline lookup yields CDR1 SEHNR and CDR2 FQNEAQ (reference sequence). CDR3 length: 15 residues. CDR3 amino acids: CASSVLADMYNEQFF. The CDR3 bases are TGTGCCAGCAGCGTATTAGCGGACATGTACAATGAGCAGTTCTTC.

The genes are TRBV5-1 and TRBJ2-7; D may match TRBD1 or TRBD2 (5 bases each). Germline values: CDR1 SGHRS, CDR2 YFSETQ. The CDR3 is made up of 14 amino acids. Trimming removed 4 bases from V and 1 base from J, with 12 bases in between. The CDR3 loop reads CASSKGEQSYEQYF. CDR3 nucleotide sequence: TGCGCCAGCAGCAAAGGGGAGCAGTCCTACGAGCAGTACTTC.

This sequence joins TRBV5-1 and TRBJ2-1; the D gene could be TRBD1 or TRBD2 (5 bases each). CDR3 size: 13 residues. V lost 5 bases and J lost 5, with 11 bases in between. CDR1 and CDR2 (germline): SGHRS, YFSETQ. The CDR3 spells CASRGRADNEQFF. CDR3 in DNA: TGCGCCAGCAGGGGGCGGGCCGACAATGAGCAGTTCTTC. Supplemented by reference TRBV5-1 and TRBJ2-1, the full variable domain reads KAGVTQTPRYLIKTRGQQVTLSCSPISGHRSVSWYQQTPGQGLQFLFEYFSETQRNKGNFPGRFSGRQFSNSRSEMNVSTLELGDSALYLCASRGRADNEQFFGPGTRLTVL.

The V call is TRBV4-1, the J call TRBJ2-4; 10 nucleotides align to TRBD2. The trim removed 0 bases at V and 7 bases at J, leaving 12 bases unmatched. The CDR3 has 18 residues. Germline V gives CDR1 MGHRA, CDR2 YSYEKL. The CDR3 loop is CASSQEALAGVGWNIQYF. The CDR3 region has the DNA TGCGCCAGCAGCCAAGAGGCGCTAGCGGGAGTAGGGTGGAACATTCAGTACTTC.

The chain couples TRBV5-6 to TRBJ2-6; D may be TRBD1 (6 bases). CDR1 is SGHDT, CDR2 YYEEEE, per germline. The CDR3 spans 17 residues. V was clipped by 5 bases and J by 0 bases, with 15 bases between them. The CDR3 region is CASRTGPPLSGANVLTF. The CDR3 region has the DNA TGTGCCAGCAGGACAGGTCCTCCTCTCTCTGGGGCCAACGTCCTGACTTTC.

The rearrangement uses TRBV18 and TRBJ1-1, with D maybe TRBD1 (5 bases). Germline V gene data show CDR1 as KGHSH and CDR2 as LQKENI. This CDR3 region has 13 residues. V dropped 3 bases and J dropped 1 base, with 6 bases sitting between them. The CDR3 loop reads CASSPGQNTEAFF. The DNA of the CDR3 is TGTGCCAGCTCACCTGGACAGAACACTGAAGCTTTCTTT.

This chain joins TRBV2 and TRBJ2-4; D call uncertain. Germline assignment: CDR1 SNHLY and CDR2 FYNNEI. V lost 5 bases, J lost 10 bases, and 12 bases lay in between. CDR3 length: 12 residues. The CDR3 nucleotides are TGTGCCAGCAGTTATGGACGAAGGATTCAGTACTTC. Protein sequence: CASSYGRRIQYF.

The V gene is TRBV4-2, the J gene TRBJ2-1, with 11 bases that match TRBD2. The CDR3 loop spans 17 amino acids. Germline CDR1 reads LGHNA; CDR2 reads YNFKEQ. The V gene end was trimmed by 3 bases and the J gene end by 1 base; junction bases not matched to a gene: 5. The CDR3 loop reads CASSHLTSGSSYNEQFF. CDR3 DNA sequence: TGTGCCAGCAGCCATCTCACTAGCGGGAGTTCCTACAATGAGCAGTTCTTC.

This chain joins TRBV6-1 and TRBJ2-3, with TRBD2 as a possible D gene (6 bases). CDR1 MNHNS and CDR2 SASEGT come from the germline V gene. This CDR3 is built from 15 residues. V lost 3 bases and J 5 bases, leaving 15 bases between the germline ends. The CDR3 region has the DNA TGTGCCAGCAGTGAGTTTCGCGGGACCAGAGATACGCAGTATTTT. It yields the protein CASSEFRGTRDTQYF.

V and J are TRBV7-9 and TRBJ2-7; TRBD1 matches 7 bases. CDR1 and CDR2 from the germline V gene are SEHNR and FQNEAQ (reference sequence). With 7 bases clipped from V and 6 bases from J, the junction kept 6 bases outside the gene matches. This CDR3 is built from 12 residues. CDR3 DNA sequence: TGTGCCAGCATGATACAGGGGACCGAGCAGTACTTC. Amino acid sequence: CASMIQGTEQYF.

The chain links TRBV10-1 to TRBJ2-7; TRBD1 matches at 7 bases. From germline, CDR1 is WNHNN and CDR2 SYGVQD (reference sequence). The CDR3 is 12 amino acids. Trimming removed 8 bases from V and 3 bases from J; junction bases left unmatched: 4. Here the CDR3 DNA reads TGCGCCAGCCGGGACAGTGACTACGAGCAGTACTTC. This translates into CASRDSDYEQYF.